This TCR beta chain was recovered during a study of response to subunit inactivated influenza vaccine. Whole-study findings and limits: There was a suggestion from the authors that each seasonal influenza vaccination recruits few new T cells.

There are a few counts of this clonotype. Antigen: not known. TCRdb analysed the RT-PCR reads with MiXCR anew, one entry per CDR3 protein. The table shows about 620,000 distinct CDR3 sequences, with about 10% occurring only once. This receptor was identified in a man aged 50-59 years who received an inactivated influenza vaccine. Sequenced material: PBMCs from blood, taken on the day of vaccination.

The CDR3 region has the DNA TGTGCCAGCAGTCGAGACAGGGCGGACTACGAGCAGTACTTC. This sequence encodes CASSRDRADYEQYF. The chain is built from TRBV6-2 or TRBV6-3 and TRBJ2-7, with 7 bases fitting TRBD1. The CDR3 is 14 residues long. J lost 3 bases, V lost 5 bases, and 7 bases had no gene match. Looked up from germline, CDR1 is MNHEY and CDR2 is SVGEGT.